This entry describes one T cell receptor beta chain. What antigen it recognizes has not been identified. No much larger clonotype is one base removed from it; base qualities were not supplied. This entry comes from a study of shared clonotypes between healthy human individuals (dated by TCRdb to between 2020 and 2021). Regarding the complete study: A few men and two women, aged 18 to 49 years, made up the cohort. For each donor, three plates each were used for CD4 naive and CD4 memory, two plates were used for CD8 naive, and one plate was used for CD8 memory. To estimate repertoire size and how much clonotype sharing occurs between individuals, the study deeply sequenced the blood TCR repertoires of roughly 5 healthy adults. Different laboratories and diverse techniques were used to prepare libraries and sequence TCR repertoires, to increase sequencing depth and limit assay-specific biases. Per donor, leukapheresis produced somewhere between about 0.94 and 9 billion PBMCs. On the study overall, not on this receptor specifically: Even with the large sequencing depth, rarefaction of the sorted-subset datasets indicated that sequencing was incomplete. Sampling was limited to blood, and TCR repertoires in tissue likely differ from TCR repertoires in blood. Sharing across several donors was observed for about 5% of naive CD4, over 3% of naive CD8, about 2.3% of memory CD4, and about 0.38% of memory CD8 clonotypes. The genetic and exposure-history diversity represented was limited by the small number of donors. Higher generation probabilities were observed for clonotypes shared by all four sorted-subset donors than for non-shared clonotypes. Based on pairwise subsampling, the degree of clonotype sharing among donors was expected to be affected by sequencing depth. Naive subsets generally had larger estimated clonotype richness than memory subsets did.

Looking up the germline V gene (reference sequence) yields CDR1 GTSNPN and CDR2 SVGIG. V ends up 0 bases short and J 7 bases short, with an unmatched junction base count of 2. The CDR3 covers 13 residues, taking in both the cysteine and the phenylalanine. Of all the DNA, just the CDR3 is kept, 39 bases in frame from base 1. The donors were healthy, HIV-negative adults with no recently reported acute infections or vaccinations. Every donor was a Caucasian adult residing in Nashville, Tennessee, USA. CD4+ T cells were enriched by magnetic negative selection, after which naive cells were positively selected on CD45RA and the negative fraction was taken as the memory subset. After blood collection by leukapheresis, PBMCs were isolated using Ficoll-Histopaque density gradient centrifugation and then cryopreserved in the vapor phase of liquid nitrogen. Analytical flow cytometry was used to check the purity and quantity of each magnetically sorted T cell population. Genomic DNA was isolated from every sorted fraction and measured by UV absorbance on a Nanodrop 2000c.

TCR CDR3 regions were amplified from genomic DNA by multiplex PCR using the deep immunoSEQ assay. For each cell subset, the extracted genomic DNA was distributed evenly across all wells of several immunoSEQ 96-well plates, and each plate served as one replicate. For sorted subsets, each replicate PCR was loaded with about 0.2 ug genomic DNA, equivalent to 30,000 to 35,000 T cell genomes. Purified libraries were measured with a Qubit 3.0 fluorometer, size-checked on a Bioanalyzer 2100, and measured again with the KAPA Library Quantification kit. Every immunoSEQ 96-well plate was sequenced on a dedicated single-read 150-cycle Illumina NextSeq 550 flow cell. The authors' pipeline ran thus. Because the immunoSEQ output held only junctional sequences and lacked quality scores, the filtering could not match the filtering applied to full-length reads. Sequences were annotated with PyIR, a Python wrapper for IgBLAST v1.9, and V/J genes and CDR3 were assigned using IMGT germline references. Reads with weak V/J assignments (E-value above 1e-6), missing CDR3, stop codons, out-of-frame junctions, or ambiguous translated residues were removed. V3J clonotypes were defined as sequences sharing an identical inferred V gene, J gene, and CDR3 amino acid sequence. The percentage overlap between two repertoires was calculated by dividing the number of shared unique clonotypes by the size of the smaller repertoire. Repertoire richness was assessed with RTK rarefaction, the Chao1 estimator, and Recon v2.1 estimates of unobserved clonotypes. OLGA was used to compute generation probabilities for all TCRbeta clonotypes that the gDNA method yielded from a few donors. TCRdb's version of the immuneACCESS table is confined to in-frame rearrangements and falls short of the full clone set. An unresolved V gene accounts for under half of the shortfall where checked; the remainder is of unknown origin. The DNA gave D and trimming, while V, J and clone size come from that table. For this sample the table gives roughly 2 million clones, of which around 95% were detected only once. Of the sample, about 0.13% falls within the top ten clones.

The chain joins TRBV30 to TRBJ2-1, with 8 bases in between that match TRBD1. Sequenced material: naive CD4+ T cells sorted from blood. The label giving this sample's cell subset or site can be read as: CD45RA+ positively selected. The sequence derives from a man younger than 35 in good health. Here is the DNA: TGTGCCTGGAGTGTCCAGGGGGCGAATGAGCAGTTCTTC. Its product reads: CAWSVQGANEQFF.